This TCR beta chain was sequenced in a study of identical twins. A few counts support this clonotype. The CDR3 extends over 14 amino acids. Germline V gives CDR1 LNHNV, CDR2 YYDKDF (reference sequence). V gave up 0 bases and J gave up 13 bases, with 18 bases separating them. MiXCR, run by TCRdb on the 5' RACE reads, gives a single entry per CDR3 protein. Here the sample spans hundreds of thousands of distinct CDR3 sequences, 20% to 25% being singletons. This sample also appeared in a second study, on yellow fever vaccine responses in identical twins.

What was sequenced was CD4+ T cells sorted from blood. This sequence joins TRBV15 and TRBJ2-5, with a weak D call TRBD1 (5 bases). This clonotype was sampled from a woman aged 18-29 years in good health. DNA for the CDR3: TGTGCCACCAGCAGAGATCCCTTGGACACTATGCTGTACTTC. Its protein product is CATSRDPLDTMLYF.